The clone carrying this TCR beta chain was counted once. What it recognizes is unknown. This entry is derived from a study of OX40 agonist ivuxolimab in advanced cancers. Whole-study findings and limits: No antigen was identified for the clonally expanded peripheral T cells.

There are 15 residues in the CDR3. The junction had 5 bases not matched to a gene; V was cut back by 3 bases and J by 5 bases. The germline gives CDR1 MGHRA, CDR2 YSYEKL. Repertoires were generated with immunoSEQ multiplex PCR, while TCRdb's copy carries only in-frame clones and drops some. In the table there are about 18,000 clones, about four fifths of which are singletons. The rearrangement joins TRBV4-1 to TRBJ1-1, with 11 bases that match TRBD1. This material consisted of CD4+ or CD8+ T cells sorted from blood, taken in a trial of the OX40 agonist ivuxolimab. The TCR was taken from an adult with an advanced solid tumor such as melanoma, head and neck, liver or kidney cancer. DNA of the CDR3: TGCGCCAGCAGCCACTACGGGACAGGGGGAACTGAAGCTTTCTTT. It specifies CASSHYGTGGTEAFF.